The 3 T cell receptor beta chains given below trace back to one sample, sequenced in a study of T cells in Graves' hyperthyroidism and ophthalmopathy. Authors of the study amplified TCR beta CDR3 regions from RNA transcripts. The TCR CDR3 first-round RT-PCR relied on the HTBI primer set. TCRdb independently ran MiXCR on the multiplex PCR reads; one entry per CDR3 protein. The table includes 300,000 to 500,000 distinct CDR3 sequences, around an eighth detected once. Sequenced input: blood. The receptors were sampled from a middle-aged man with Graves' ophthalmopathy.

This clonotype appeared many times. The chain joins TRBV2 to TRBJ2-7; 9 bases align to TRBD1. This CDR3 comprises 13 residues. The junction had 5 bases not matched to a gene; V was cut back by 6 bases and J by 5 bases. The germline V gene has CDR1 SNHLY and CDR2 FYNNEI. The CDR3 bases are TGTGCCAGCAGAGTCAGGACAGGGGACGAGCAGTACTTC. Translation gives CASRVRTGDEQYF.

This clonotype was seen many times. The rearrangement links TRBV29-1 to TRBJ2-7, with D unclear. The CDR3 spans 13 residues. V was clipped by 4 bases and J by 0 bases, with 10 bases between them. Germline loops: CDR1 SQVTM, CDR2 ANQGSEA. CDR3: CSVALPSSYEQYF. CDR3 nucleotide sequence: TGCAGCGTTGCTTTGCCGAGCTCCTACGAGCAGTACTTC.

This clonotype was observed at least ten times. This chain's CDR3 is CASSLGQSSTDTQYF. DNA of the CDR3: TGTGCCAGCAGTCTCGGACAGAGCAGCACAGATACGCAGTATTTT. The J gene is TRBJ2-3, the V gene TRBV5-8, with D perhaps TRBD1 (6 bases). The germline V gene has CDR1 SGHTS and CDR2 YDEGEE. CDR3 size: 15 residues. The ends were cut back, 5 bases at V and 0 bases at J, with 13 bases in the middle.